These 9 T cell receptor beta chains originate from one sample sequenced in a study of post-analysis software for immune sequencing data. General observations from the study: Controls had lower frequencies than patients of about 5 TRBV segments, which included TRBV5-6, TRBV5-1 and TRBV20-1.

The authors incorporated unique molecular identifiers into the TCR beta cDNA libraries. TCRdb itself ran the PCR reads through MiXCR, one entry per CDR3 protein. Of some 690,000 distinct CDR3 sequences detected, 59% appear once; the ten largest clones hold roughly 12%. Which antigens these TCRs recognize remains unknown. The sequenced material came from blood. The receptors shown here come from a girl aged 2 to 10 with multiple sclerosis.

V is TRBV19 and J is TRBJ1-2; 10 bases line up with TRBD1. The CDR3 has 14 residues. The V segment lost 10 bases and the J segment 8 bases; nucleotides outside the gene matches: 13. CDR1 and CDR2 (germline): LNHDA, SQIVND (reference sequence). In nucleotides, the CDR3 is TGTGCCACCGACCCAGGGACAGGGGACGACGGCTACACCTTC. Its protein product is CATDPGTGDDGYTF.

This rearrangement joins TRBV15 to TRBJ2-1, with a weak D call TRBD2 (5 bases). V was cut by 1 base and J by 9 bases, with 16 bases left in between. This CDR3 contains 15 residues. Germline CDR1 and CDR2: LNHNV and YYDKDF (reference sequence). DNA of the CDR3: TGTGCCACCAGCAGAGCCTCTGGACTGGTCGGTGAGCAGTTCTTC. Protein product: CATSRASGLVGEQFF.

In this sample, this clonotype turned up once. The rearrangement uses TRBV10-2 and TRBJ1-2; a possible D gene is TRBD1 (6 bases). Germline CDR1 WSHSY, CDR2 SAAADI. The CDR3 contains 13 residues. Trimming pared 8 bases from V and 4 bases from J, leaving 14 bases between. In DNA, the CDR3 is TGCGCCAGCGCGGACAGTTCTTCCTATGGCTACACCTTC. Translating gives CASADSSSYGYTF.

The chain uses TRBV6-5 and TRBJ1-1, with TRBD1 matching over 7 bases. Germline V lookup: CDR1 MNHEY, CDR2 SVGAGI. The CDR3 sequence is 14 residues long. After removal of 0 bases from V and 8 bases from J, the junction contained 6 bases not matched to a gene. In nucleotides, the CDR3 is TGTGCCAGCAGTTACTCTACACAGGGGCTCGAAGCTTTCTTT. Amino acids: CASSYSTQGLEAFF.

The rearrangement uses TRBV29-1 and TRBJ2-1; 10 bases fit TRBD2. This CDR3 spans 13 amino acids. J lost 5 bases, V lost 8 bases, and 6 bases had no gene match. Per the germline V gene, CDR1 is SQVTM and CDR2 is ANQGSEA. The CDR3 here is CSLILAGNNEQFF. As DNA, the CDR3 is TGCAGCTTGATACTAGCGGGGAACAATGAGCAGTTCTTC.

CDR3 sequence reads: CAWVLAGDNEQFF. The CDR3 DNA reads TGTGCCTGGGTGCTAGCGGGAGACAATGAGCAGTTCTTC. The chain recombines TRBV30 with TRBJ2-1; 10 positions match TRBD2. CDR1 GTSNPN and CDR2 SVGIG come from the germline V gene (reference sequence). The CDR3 runs to 13 residues. Unmatched junction bases numbered 3, after V lost 5 bases and J lost 5 bases. The variable domain in full, completed from reference TRBV30 and TRBJ2-1, reads SQTIHQWPATLVQPVGSPLSLECTVEGTSNPNLYWYRQAAGRGLQLLFYSVGIGQISSEVPQNLSASRPQDRQFILSSKKLLLSDSGFYLCAWVLAGDNEQFFGPGTRLTVL.

This clonotype was recorded a few times. The V call is TRBV6-2 or TRBV6-3, the J call TRBJ2-4; no reliable D call. CDR3 length: 15 residues. Germline V CDR1 and CDR2: MNHEY, SVGEGT. The ends were cut back, 0 bases at V and 7 bases at J, with 13 bases in the middle. Here the CDR3 reads CASSYSRRGMNIQYF. CDR3 bases: TGTGCCAGCAGTTACTCGAGACGCGGTATGAACATTCAGTACTTC.

The chain couples TRBV11-2 to TRBJ2-3; tentatively, D is TRBD2 (5 bases). CDR1 and CDR2 from the germline V gene are SGHAT and FQNNGV. This CDR3 region has 15 residues. Deletions cut 2 bases from V and 2 bases from J, with 11 bases between. The CDR3 loop reads CASSLLASHTDTQYF. For the CDR3, the DNA is TGTGCCAGCAGCTTACTAGCTTCTCACACAGATACGCAGTATTTT.

The V and J genes are TRBV24-1 and TRBJ2-3; D might be TRBD1 (5 bases). Germline V gives CDR1 KGHDR, CDR2 SFDVKD. Trimming cost V 1 base and J 2 bases, with 15 bases left between them. The CDR3 has 17 residues. As DNA, the CDR3 is TGTGCCACCAGTGATTTCAGGGCCCCATTCTTCACAGATACGCAGTATTTT. Protein: CATSDFRAPFFTDTQYF.